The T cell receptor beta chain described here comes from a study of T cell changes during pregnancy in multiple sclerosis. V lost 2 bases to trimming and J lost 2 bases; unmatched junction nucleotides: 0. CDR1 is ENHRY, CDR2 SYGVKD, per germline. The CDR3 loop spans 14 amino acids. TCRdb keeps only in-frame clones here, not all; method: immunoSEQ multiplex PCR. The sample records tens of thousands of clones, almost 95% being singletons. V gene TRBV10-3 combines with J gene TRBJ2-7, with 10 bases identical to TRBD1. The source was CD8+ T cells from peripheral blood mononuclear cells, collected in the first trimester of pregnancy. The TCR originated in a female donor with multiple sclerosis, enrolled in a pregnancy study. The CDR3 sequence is CAISEDRGPYEQYF. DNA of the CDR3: TGTGCCATCAGTGAGGACAGGGGGCCCTACGAGCAGTACTTC.